One sample yielded the 21 T cell receptor beta chains listed below, sequenced in a study of molecular identifiers for immune sequencing clone quantification. A single record per CDR3 protein comes from TCRdb applying MiXCR to the PCR reads. The data hold tens of thousands of distinct CDR3 sequences, with roughly 18% observed a single time. Sequencing used naive CD8+ T cells from blood, with Jurkat cell RNA spiked in. Documented subset: FACS-sorted CD8+CD4-CCR7+CD45RA+ naive T cells. These receptors were collected from a human donor in good health. Some libraries in this study had Jurkat cell RNA spiked in.

Points on this clonotype: The junction shows a germline mismatch at one end, possibly a read error. This chain joins TRBV5-3 and TRBJ1-2, with TRBD1 matching 10 bases. TRBV5-3 is an ORF; its function is uncertain. This CDR3 comprises 14 residues. The CDR3 bases are TGTGCCAGCAGCTGGGACAGGGGAGGGGATGGCTACACCTTC. Amino acid sequence: CASSWDRGGDGYTF.

This clonotype was seen ten or more times. The chain employs TRBV12-3 or TRBV12-4 and TRBJ2-7; 7 positions match TRBD2. This CDR3 comprises 13 residues. Trimming cost V 1 base and J 6 bases; bases outside gene matches: 3. This CDR3 reads CASSLGSGSEQYF. For the CDR3, the DNA is TGTGCCAGCAGTTTAGGTAGCGGGTCCGAGCAGTACTTC.

Comment on this clonotype: It may be a read error: a sequence one base away is much more abundant. The V gene is TRBV10-3, the J gene TRBJ2-1, with TRBD1 matching over 7 bases. This CDR3 has 14 residues. Looked up from germline, CDR1 is ENHRY and CDR2 is SYGVKD. Here the CDR3 reads CAISETGVGNEQSF. In DNA form, the CDR3 reads TGTGCCATCAGTGAGACAGGGGTCGGCAATGAGCAGTCCTTC.

As regards this clonotype: This may arise from a read error, as a much more abundant clone is one base away. The rearrangement joins TRBV12-3 or TRBV12-4 to TRBJ1-5; TRBD1 aligns across 7 bases. The CDR3 totals 14 residues. CDR3: CASRSTGANQSQHF. In DNA form, the CDR3 reads TGTGCCAGCAGGAGTACAGGGGCCAATCAGTCCCAGCATTTT.

The sample holds many counts of this clonotype. The chain joins TRBV24-1 to TRBJ2-1; maybe TRBD2 (6 bases). CDR3 length: 15 residues. Germline values: CDR1 KGHDR, CDR2 SFDVKD. Trimming removed 10 bases from V and 5 bases from J, with 20 bases in between. The CDR3 DNA is TGTGCCACGGGTGGGGGGACTGGCGGAGACAATGAGCAGTTCTTC. It yields the protein CATGGGTGGDNEQFF.

In its sample, this clonotype was seen many times. The J gene is TRBJ2-4, the V gene TRBV12-5; the D gene is possibly TRBD2 (5 bases). Between the trimmed V and J ends, which lost 1 base and 7 bases, there was a span of 14 bases. Germline assignment: CDR1 LGHNT and CDR2 FRNRAP. The CDR3 has 15 amino acids. CDR3: CASGLDIGRGNIQYF. The CDR3 region has the DNA TGTGCTAGTGGTTTGGATATAGGGCGAGGGAACATTCAGTACTTC.

The chain links TRBV4-1 to TRBJ2-3; no clear D gene. The V and J ends lost 1 base and 2 bases respectively, with 7 bases between them. The length of the CDR3 is 14 residues. Germline assignment: CDR1 MGHRA and CDR2 YSYEKL. CDR3 DNA: TGCGCCAGCAGCCAAGGCTTGTACACAGATACGCAGTATTTT. Translating it yields CASSQGLYTDTQYF.

This clonotype was detected ten times or more. The chain uses TRBV19 and TRBJ2-7, with 10 positions matching TRBD2. The trim removed 5 bases at V and 2 bases at J, leaving 9 bases unmatched. CDR1 LNHDA and CDR2 SQIVND come from the germline V gene (reference sequence). This CDR3 has 16 residues. CDR3 region: CASSVRWTSGTYEQYF. The CDR3 DNA follows: TGTGCCAGTAGTGTTAGATGGACTAGCGGAACCTACGAGCAGTACTTC.

As concerns this clonotype: A read error may be the cause here, since a much bigger clone is one base away. V is TRBV11-2 and J is TRBJ2-7; TRBD2 matches at 8 bases. Germline V lookup: CDR1 SGHAT, CDR2 FQNNGV. V was clipped by 4 bases and J by 4 bases; unmatched bases: 9. CDR3 length: 15 amino acids. For the CDR3, the DNA is TGTGCCAGCAGCTCCACTAGCGGACCGGCATACGAGCAGTACTTC. Translating gives CASSSTSGPAYEQYF.

As concerns this clonotype: A much larger clonotype is one base distant, so this may be a read error. The V call is TRBV12-3 or TRBV12-4, the J call TRBJ1-4, with 7 nucleotides matching TRBD1. The CDR3 spans 14 residues. CDR3 sequence (DNA): TGTGCCAGCAGCCCCCGGGACAGCGGGGAAAAACTGGTTTTT. It specifies CASSPRDSGEKLVF.

This clonotype was counted at least ten times. This sequence joins TRBV19 and TRBJ1-1, with 9 nucleotides matching TRBD1. The V gene's germline CDR1 is LNHDA and CDR2 SQIVND (reference sequence). Trimming removed 3 bases from V and 3 bases from J; junction bases left unmatched: 8. The CDR3 covers 16 residues. The CDR3 bases are TGTGCCAGTAGTATTAGCCCCCGACAGGGGGACACTGAAGCTTTCTTT. Its protein is CASSISPRQGDTEAFF.

To note about this clonotype: A read error is possible here, since a much larger clone lies one base away. V and J are TRBV5-1 and TRBJ2-3, with unresolved D. V was shortened by 9 bases and J by 0 bases, with 14 bases between the two germline ends. Germline-derived CDR1 and CDR2 are SGHRS and YFSETQ. The CDR3 has 14 amino acids. CDR3 in DNA: TGCGCCAACGGCTGGTACTCTAGCACAGATACGCAGTATTTT. Encoded protein: CANGWYSSTDTQYF. The full variable domain, in which reference TRBV5-1 and TRBJ2-3 provide the parts outside the CDR3, is KAGVTQTPRYLIKTRGQQVTLSCSPISGHRSVSWYQQTPGQGLQFLFEYFSETQRNKGNFPGRFSGRQFSNSRSEMNVSTLELGDSALYLCANGWYSSTDTQYFGPGTRLTVL.

On this clonotype itself: A single base separates this from a much larger clone, so it may be a read error. The gene calls are TRBV7-9 and TRBJ2-7, with D unclear. The CDR3 totals 13 residues. Trimming removed 5 bases from V and 2 bases from J, with 10 bases in between. Germline V lookup: CDR1 SEHNR, CDR2 FQNEAQ (reference sequence). The CDR3 spells CASSLASTYEQYF. DNA for the CDR3: TGTGCCAGCAGCCTTGCCTCGACCTACGAGCAGTACTTC.

This clonotype was observed many times. In nucleotides, the CDR3 is TGCAGTGCTAGATCCACGCGCGGGGTAACTGGAAACACCATATATTTT. Protein: CSARSTRGVTGNTIYF. The chain couples TRBV20-1 to TRBJ1-3; no reliable D call. The CDR3 extends over 16 amino acids. V lost 2 bases to trimming and J lost 2 bases, with 16 bases between them. The germline V gene has CDR1 DFQATT and CDR2 SNEGSKA (reference sequence).

The table lists this clonotype with many counts. The chain is built from TRBV28 and TRBJ2-5; 10 bases are a match to TRBD1. The V segment lost 5 bases and the J segment 5 bases; nucleotides outside the gene matches: 8. Per the germline V gene, CDR1 is MDHEN and CDR2 is SYDVKM. The CDR3 has 15 residues. The CDR3 is CASSQTGGIGETQYF. The DNA of the CDR3 is TGTGCCAGCAGTCAGACAGGGGGCATTGGGGAGACCCAGTACTTC.

This clonotype was picked up many times. V and J are TRBV7-8 and TRBJ2-3; D remains ambiguous. Deletions cut 2 bases from V and 2 bases from J, with 14 bases between. The CDR3 loop spans 16 amino acids. Germline loops: CDR1 SGHVS, CDR2 FQNEAQ. The CDR3: CASSLSHRRNTDTQYF. The CDR3, as DNA: TGTGCCAGCAGCTTAAGCCACAGACGCAACACAGATACGCAGTATTTT.

This clonotype was seen repeatedly, ten times or more. The rearrangement joins TRBV29-1 to TRBJ1-2; TRBD1 aligns across 8 bases. Losses at the gene ends were 7 bases for V and 3 bases for J; bases not matched to a gene: 7. CDR1 is SQVTM and CDR2 is ANQGSEA in the germline V gene. The length of the CDR3 is 13 residues. CDR3 residues: CSAETGEDYGYTF. In nucleotides, the CDR3 is TGCAGCGCTGAGACAGGGGAGGACTATGGCTACACCTTC.

Ten or more counts support this clonotype. This chain connects TRBV4-1 to TRBJ2-1; 13 nucleotides align to TRBD2. CDR3 size: 16 residues. The germline CDR1 and CDR2 sequences are MGHRA and YSYEKL. V lost 3 bases to trimming and J lost 5 bases; unmatched junction nucleotides: 4. The CDR3 coding sequence is TGCGCCAGCAGCCATGTCGGACTAGCGGGAGACAATGAGCAGTTCTTC. Its protein product is CASSHVGLAGDNEQFF.

This clonotype was observed many times. The genes are TRBV9 and TRBJ2-1; 10 nucleotides align to TRBD2. Germline CDR1 SGDLS, CDR2 YYNGEE. The CDR3 runs to 15 residues. After removal of 3 bases from V and 8 bases from J, the junction contained 8 bases not matched to a gene. The CDR3 DNA is TGTGCCAGCAGCGAATCCGGGACTAGCGTTGATGAGCAGTTCTTC. This gives the protein CASSESGTSVDEQFF.

With respect to this clonotype: A much larger clone lies one base from this, so it may be a read error. The CDR3 loop is CASNQKWGPDGKLFF. CDR3 nucleotide sequence: TGTGCCAGCAACCAAAAATGGGGGCCCGATGGAAAACTGTTTTTT. This rearrangement joins TRBV7-8 to TRBJ1-4; possible D gene TRBD1, 6 bases. V was shortened by 7 bases and J by 10 bases, with 22 bases between the two germline ends. The germline V gene encodes CDR1 SGHVS and CDR2 FQNEAQ. This CDR3 spans 15 amino acids.

The table lists this clonotype with many counts. The chain links TRBV6-1 to TRBJ2-1, with a weak D call TRBD1 (5 bases). This CDR3 region has 15 residues. V gave up 2 bases and J gave up 0 bases, with 8 bases separating them. Looked up from germline, CDR1 is MNHNS and CDR2 is SASEGT. DNA for the CDR3: TGTGCCAGCAGTGAATGGGGCAGCTCCTACAATGAGCAGTTCTTC. This sequence encodes CASSEWGSSYNEQFF.